This T cell receptor (beta chain) was recorded in a study of CD8+ T cells in alopecia areata. Study context: Treated patients were dosed with oral tofacitinib, taking 5 to 10 mg twice daily. Study-level results: With tofacitinib ongoing, many expanded lesional clones persisted in both scalp and blood. Scalp repertoires also include resident alphabeta T cells from normal skin.

Germline V gene sequence: CDR1 LNHDA, CDR2 SQIVND (reference sequence). The length of the CDR3 is 13 residues. The V end lost 1 base, the J end lost 5 bases, and 9 bases lay between the germline ends. Treatment meaning: oral pan-JAK inhibitor, 5-10 mg twice daily. Sorted out of PBMCs were CD4+ T cells and CD8+ T cells. Regarding this clone: Antigen: not known.

RNA was extracted and reverse transcribed into cDNA as the sequencing template. Assay: immunoSEQ multiplex PCR; the TCRdb copy retains only in-frame clones and omits some. The table lists 120,000 to 150,000 clones, 82% of them singletons. This clonotype was obtained from a human donor with alopecia areata. V is TRBV19 and J is TRBJ2-7, with D possibly being TRBD1 or TRBD2 (5 bases each). Specimen: CD8+ T cells sorted from blood, collected at week 4, from a patient treated with tofacitinib. The CDR3 loop is CASSIVGANEQYF. The CDR3 DNA reads as TGTGCCAGTAGTATAGTCGGGGCCAACGAGCAGTACTTC.